This passage covers 2 T cell receptor beta chains from one sample sequenced in a study of blood T cell repertoires in COVID-19. Profiled with immunoSEQ multiplex PCR; TCRdb holds only in-frame clones, not every one. The table has around 160,000 clones, almost 90% seen once. The material sequenced was peripheral blood. All receptors derive from a human donor in a cohort sampled during active COVID-19.

The genes are TRBV7-8 and TRBJ1-6; 10 bases match TRBD1. Germline V gene lookup returns CDR1 SGHVS and CDR2 FQNEAQ. CDR3 length: 17 amino acids. V was pared by 5 bases and J by 6 bases, with 10 bases of the junction left unmatched. The CDR3 coding sequence is TGTGCCAGCAGCCCGGGGGGGACAGGGGAAGGTAATTCACCCCTCCACTTT. Its protein product is CASSPGGTGEGNSPLHF.

This clone appeared a few times. The chain is built from TRBV11-2 and TRBJ2-2; no reliable D call. Germline loops: CDR1 SGHAT, CDR2 FQNNGV. The V end lost 5 bases, the J end lost 1 base, and 14 bases lay between the germline ends. The CDR3 runs to 16 residues. CDR3 nucleotide sequence: TGTGCCAGCAGCGACGCCCCCGCAGGGAACACCGGGGAGCTGTTTTTT. Its translation: CASSDAPAGNTGELFF.